This T cell receptor (beta chain) was sequenced for a study of blood T cell repertoires in COVID-19. Study in general: COVID-19 samples, acute and convalescent, were from the United States, Italy and Spain. The cDNA or gDNA used as material had been derived from T cells, B-cell-depleted T cells, or PBMCs.

V was pared by 6 bases and J by 1 base, with 3 bases of the junction left unmatched. The CDR3 loop spans 15 amino acids. Germline V gives CDR1 ENHRY, CDR2 SYGVKD. Original handling: The assay estimated nucleated cells by amplifying reference gene primers. Clones were sequenced by immunoSEQ multiplex PCR, and TCRdb holds only the in-frame ones, with some missing. V, J and clone size are those of that table, while D and trimming were read from the DNA. The sample holds 200,000 to 250,000 clones, about 80% seen once. Sequencing was done on a sample of peripheral blood. V gene TRBV10-3 combines with J gene TRBJ2-2; 9 bases line up with TRBD1. This clonotype originated in a man aged 25 to 40 who had recovered from COVID-19. In nucleotides, the CDR3 is TGTGCCATCAGACTGGGACAGGGGAACACCGGGGAGCTGTTTTTT. Protein sequence: CAIRLGQGNTGELFF.